This TCR beta chain was recorded in a study of beta chain features in type 1 diabetes. The germline V gene encodes CDR1 LGHNA and CDR2 YNFKEQ. V lost 0 bases and J lost 1, with 10 bases in between. This CDR3 has 16 residues. Every bit of the isolated RNA underwent reverse transcription, so sequencing read expressed TCRB transcripts. Only in-frame clones appear in the TCRdb table, and some are missing; sequencing was by immunoSEQ multiplex PCR. The sample lists about 180,000 clones, approximately 13% occurring once. This clone turned up a few times. Using CD45RO/CCR7/CD25/CD127/CD95/CD27, CD4+ naive, central memory, regulatory and stem cell-like memory cells were sorted.

The V gene is TRBV4-2, the J gene TRBJ2-1; D ambiguous. The sequence came from a woman under 30 in good health. Sequenced input: central memory CD4+ T cells from blood. CDR3 nucleotide sequence: TGTGCCAGCAGCCAAGAACTCCCACCATCCTACAATGAGCAGTTCTTC. Amino acid sequence: CASSQELPPSYNEQFF.